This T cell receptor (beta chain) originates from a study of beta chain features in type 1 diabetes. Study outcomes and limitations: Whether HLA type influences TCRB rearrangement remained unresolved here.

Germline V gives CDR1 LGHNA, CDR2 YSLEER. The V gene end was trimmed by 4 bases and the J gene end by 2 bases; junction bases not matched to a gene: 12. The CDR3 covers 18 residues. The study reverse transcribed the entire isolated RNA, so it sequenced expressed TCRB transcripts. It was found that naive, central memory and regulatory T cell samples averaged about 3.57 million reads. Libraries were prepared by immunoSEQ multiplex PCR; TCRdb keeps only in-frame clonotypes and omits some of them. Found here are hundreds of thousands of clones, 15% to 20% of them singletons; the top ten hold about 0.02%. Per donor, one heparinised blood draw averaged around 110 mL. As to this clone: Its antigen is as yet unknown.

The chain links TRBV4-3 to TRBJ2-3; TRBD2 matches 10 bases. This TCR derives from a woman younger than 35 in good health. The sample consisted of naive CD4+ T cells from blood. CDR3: CASSPLGASGSATDTQYF. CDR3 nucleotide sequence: TGCGCCAGCAGCCCCCTTGGGGCTAGCGGGAGTGCCACAGATACGCAGTATTTT.